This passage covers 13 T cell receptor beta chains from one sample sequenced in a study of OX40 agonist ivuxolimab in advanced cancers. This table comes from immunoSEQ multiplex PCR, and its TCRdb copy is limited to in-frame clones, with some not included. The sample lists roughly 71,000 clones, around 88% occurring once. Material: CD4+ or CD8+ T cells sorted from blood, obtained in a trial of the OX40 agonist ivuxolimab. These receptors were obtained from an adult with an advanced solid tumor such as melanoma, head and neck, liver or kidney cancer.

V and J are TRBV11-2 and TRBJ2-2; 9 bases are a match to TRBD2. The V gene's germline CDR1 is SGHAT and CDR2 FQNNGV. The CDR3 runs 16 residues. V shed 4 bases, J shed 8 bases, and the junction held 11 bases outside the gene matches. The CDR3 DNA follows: TGTGCCAGCAGCTCTTCCCGAGGGCTAGCGGGGGGGGAGCTGTTTTTT. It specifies CASSSSRGLAGGELFF.

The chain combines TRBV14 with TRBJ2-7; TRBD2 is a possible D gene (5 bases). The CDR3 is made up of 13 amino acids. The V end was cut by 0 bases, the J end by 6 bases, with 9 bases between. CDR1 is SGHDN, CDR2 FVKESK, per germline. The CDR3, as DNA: TGTGCCAGCAGCCAAGAAGAGGGTGGCGAGCAGTACTTC. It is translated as CASSQEEGGEQYF.

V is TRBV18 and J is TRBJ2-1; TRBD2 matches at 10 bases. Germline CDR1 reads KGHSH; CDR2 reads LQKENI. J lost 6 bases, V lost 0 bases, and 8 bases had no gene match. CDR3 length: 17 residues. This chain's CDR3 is CASSPPVAQRGGNEQFF. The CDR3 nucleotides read TGTGCCAGCTCACCACCGGTGGCCCAGCGGGGGGGCAATGAGCAGTTCTTC.

For the CDR3, the DNA is TGTGCCAGCAGTTATAACACTCTTTACACCTTC. Its protein product is CASSYNTLYTF. The V call is TRBV6-5, the J call TRBJ1-2; D gene unclear. In germline, CDR1 is MNHEY, CDR2 SVGAGI. The CDR3 loop spans 11 amino acids. Trimming stripped 3 bases from V and 11 bases from J, with 10 bases between.

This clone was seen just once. CDR3 amino acids: CASSASGGSAFF. CDR3 coding DNA: TGTGCCAGCAGCGCATCAGGGGGCTCGGCTTTCTTT. This chain uses TRBV7-9 with TRBJ1-1; TRBD1 matches 8 bases. Germline V gene sequence: CDR1 SEHNR, CDR2 FQNEAQ (reference sequence). The CDR3 contains 12 residues. With V trimmed by 5 bases and J by 11 bases, 7 bases remained unmatched.

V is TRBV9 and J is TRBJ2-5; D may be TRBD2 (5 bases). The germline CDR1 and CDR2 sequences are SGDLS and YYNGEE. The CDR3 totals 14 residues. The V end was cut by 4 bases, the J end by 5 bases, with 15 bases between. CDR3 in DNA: TGTGCCAGCAGCACCAGAGGAGGCCCGGAGACCCAGTACTTC. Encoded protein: CASSTRGGPETQYF.

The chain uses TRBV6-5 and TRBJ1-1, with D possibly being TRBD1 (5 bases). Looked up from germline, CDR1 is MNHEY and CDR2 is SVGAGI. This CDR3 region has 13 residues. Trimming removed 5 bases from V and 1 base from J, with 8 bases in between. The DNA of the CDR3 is TGTGCCAGCAGTCGTCAGGGGAACACTGAAGCTTTCTTT. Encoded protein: CASSRQGNTEAFF.

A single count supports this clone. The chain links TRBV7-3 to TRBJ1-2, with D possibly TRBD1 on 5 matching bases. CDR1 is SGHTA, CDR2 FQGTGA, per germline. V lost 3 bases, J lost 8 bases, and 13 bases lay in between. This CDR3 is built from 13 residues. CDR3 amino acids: CASSFNSGDGYTF. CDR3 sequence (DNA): TGTGCCAGCAGCTTTAATTCGGGGGACGGCTACACCTTC. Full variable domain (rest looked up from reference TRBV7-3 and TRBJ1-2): GAGVSQTPSNKVTEKGKYVELRCDPISGHTALYWYRQSLGQGPEFLIYFQGTGAADDSGLPNDRFFAVRPEGSVSTLKIQRTERGDSAVYLCASSFNSGDGYTFGSGTRLTVV.

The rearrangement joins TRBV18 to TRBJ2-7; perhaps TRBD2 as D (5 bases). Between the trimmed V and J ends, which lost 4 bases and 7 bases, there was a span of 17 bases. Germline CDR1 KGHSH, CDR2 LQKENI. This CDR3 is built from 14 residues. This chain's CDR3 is CASSRDTRMREQYF. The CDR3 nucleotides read TGTGCCAGCTCACGAGACACTAGGATGAGGGAGCAGTACTTC. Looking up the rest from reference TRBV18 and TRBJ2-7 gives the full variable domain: NAGVMQNPRHLVRRRGQEARLRCSPMKGHSHVYWYRQLPEEGLKFMVYLQKENIIDESGMPKERFSAEFPKEGPSILRIQQVVRGDSAAYFCASSRDTRMREQYFGPGTRLTVT.

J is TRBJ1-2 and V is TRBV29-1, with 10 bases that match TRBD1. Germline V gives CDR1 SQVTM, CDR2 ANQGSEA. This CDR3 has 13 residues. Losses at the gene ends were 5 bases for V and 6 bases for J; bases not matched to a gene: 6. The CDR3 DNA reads TGCAGCGTTCGGGACAGGGGAGAGGATGGCTACACCTTC. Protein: CSVRDRGEDGYTF.

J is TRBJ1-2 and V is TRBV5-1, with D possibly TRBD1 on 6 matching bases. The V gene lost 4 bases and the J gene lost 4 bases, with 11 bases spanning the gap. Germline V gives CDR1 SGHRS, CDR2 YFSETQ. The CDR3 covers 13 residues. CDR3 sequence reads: CASSPDRPYGYTF. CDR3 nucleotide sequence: TGCGCCAGCAGCCCGGACAGACCCTATGGCTACACCTTC.

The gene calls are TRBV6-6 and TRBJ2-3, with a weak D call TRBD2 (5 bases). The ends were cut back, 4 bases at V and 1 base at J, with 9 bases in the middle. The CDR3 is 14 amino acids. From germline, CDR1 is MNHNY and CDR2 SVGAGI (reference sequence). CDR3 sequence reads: CASSLARGTDTQYF. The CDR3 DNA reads TGTGCCAGCAGTTTAGCGAGGGGCACAGATACGCAGTATTTT.

CDR3: CASSPTRDLYEQYF. The CDR3 DNA reads TGTGCCAGCTCACCCACCAGGGACCTATACGAGCAGTACTTC. The V and J genes are TRBV18 and TRBJ2-7; either TRBD1 or TRBD2 may supply D (5 bases each). The CDR3 is 14 residues long. Germline CDR1 is KGHSH and CDR2 is LQKENI. V gave up 3 bases and J gave up 4 bases, with 13 bases separating them.